These T cell receptor beta chains were read from a single sample in a study of cytomegalovirus exposure and HLA in healthy donors. Sequencing was performed with immunoSEQ multiplex PCR; in TCRdb, only in-frame clones are kept and a portion is missing. Here the sample spans 85,000 to 100,000 clones, more than 75% being singletons. The source material was PBMCs. These receptor sequences come from a human donor in good health. Both conserved end residues are part of each CDR3. A D gene is named only where the DNA matches it firmly. Clone size is not always given. Where it is, it says once, few, many or a class for expanded clones.

V	size	D	J	DNA	CDR3
TRBV6-4	.	TRBD1	TRBJ1-1	TGTGCCAGCAGTGGGGACAGAAACACTGAAGCTTTCTTT	CASSGDRNTEAFF
TRBV10-3	.	TRBD2	TRBJ2-7	TGTGCCATCAGTGATCCTGCTATCGGGACTAGCGGGAAGTACTACGAGCAGTACTTC	CAISDPAIGTSGKYYEQYF
TRBV15	.	.	TRBJ2-1	TGTGCCACCTCGAAAAAAGCATACAATGAGCAGTTCTTC	CATSKKAYNEQFF
TRBV5-1	.	TRBD2	TRBJ2-1	TGCGCCAGCAGCCCAGGGGCGGGGGGCTACAATGAGCAGTTCTTC	CASSPGAGGYNEQFF
TRBV2	.	TRBD1	TRBJ2-7	TGTGCCAGCAGCGACAGGGTTCCTGGGGTTTACGAGCAGTACTTC	CASSDRVPGVYEQYF
TRBV7-6	.	TRBD2	TRBJ2-2	TGTGCCAGCAGCTTTAGCGGGGGGGCGTCCGGGGAGCTGTTTTTT	CASSFSGGASGELFF
TRBV30	.	TRBD2	TRBJ2-1	TGTGCCTGGAGTGTACTAGCGGGAGAATATGAGCAGTTCTTC	CAWSVLAGEYEQFF
TRBV30	.	.	TRBJ2-1	TGTGCCTGGGGGGGGAAGGGGCCGAGCTCCTACAATGAGCAGTTCTTC	CAWGGKGPSSYNEQFF
TRBV19	.	TRBD1	TRBJ1-4	TGTGCCAGTAGTCGGTCGACAGGGCGGACTAATGAAAAACTGTTTTTT	CASSRSTGRTNEKLFF
TRBV6-1	.	.	TRBJ1-1	TGTGCCAGCAGTGACAAGGGCAGGGGAACTGAAGCTTTCTTT	CASSDKGRGTEAFF
TRBV7-2	.	.	TRBJ1-1	TGTGCCAGCAGCTCCCCGGTGAACACTGAAGCTTTCTTT	CASSSPVNTEAFF
TRBV14	once	.	TRBJ1-2	TGTGCCAGCAGGGGAGACGGGCATTACTATGGCTACACCTTC	CASRGDGHYYGYTF
TRBV5-6	.	TRBD1	TRBJ2-1	TGTGCCAGCAGCTTGTACAGGGGAGAGGGAAATGAGCAGTTCTTC	CASSLYRGEGNEQFF
TRBV6-4	.	TRBD1	TRBJ1-2	TGTGCCAGCAGCCCCGGACAGGGGATAGGTGGCTACACCTTC	CASSPGQGIGGYTF
TRBV5-5	.	.	TRBJ1-2	TGTGCCAGCAGCTCAAGCGACCGTGGGGGCTACACCTTC	CASSSSDRGGYTF
TRBV5-1	.	TRBD1	TRBJ2-5	TGCGCCAGCAGCTCCGGGACAGTTGGGGAGACCCAGTACTTC	CASSSGTVGETQYF
TRBV6-6	.	TRBD1	TRBJ1-4	TGTGCCAGCAGTCATCGAACAGGGGGGTGTGAAAAACTGTTTTTT	CASSHRTGGCEKLFF
TRBV19	.	.	TRBJ2-5	TGTGCCAGTAGCCGGTGGGGGGGCGGAGGGACCCAGTACTTC	CASSRWGGGGTQYF
TRBV9	.	TRBD1	TRBJ2-7	TGTGCCAGCAGCCCCCGCAGGGGGTCGGACGAGCAGTACTTC	CASSPRRGSDEQYF
TRBV10-3	.	.	TRBJ2-6	TGTGCCATCAGTGAACGACTAGCTGGGGCCAACGTCCTGACTTTC	CAISERLAGANVLTF
TRBV7-2	.	.	TRBJ1-1	TGTGCCAGCAGCGCCCACAGGTGGGACTTGAACACTGAAGCTTTCTTT	CASSAHRWDLNTEAFF
TRBV5-4	few	.	TRBJ2-7	TGTGCCAGCAGCTTGGACCCAACAGGGGAGCAGTACTTC	CASSLDPTGEQYF
TRBV25-1	few	.	TRBJ2-7	TGTGCCAGCAGTGAGAGATGGTCCTACGAGCAGTACTTC	CASSERWSYEQYF
TRBV30	.	TRBD2	TRBJ2-5	TGTGCCTGGAGTTCTAGCGGGAAGGAGACCCAGTACTTC	CAWSSSGKETQYF
TRBV7-6	.	.	TRBJ2-5	TGTGCCAGCAGCTTTTTTCCAGGGCAAGAGACCCAGTACTTC	CASSFFPGQETQYF
TRBV30	.	.	TRBJ2-7	TGTGCCTGGAGTAAGAGGGGCGGGACCTACGAGCAGTACTTC	CAWSKRGGTYEQYF
TRBV6-1	.	TRBD1	TRBJ1-5	TGTGCCAGCAGTGATTCAGGGGGGAGCAATCAGCCCCAGCATTTT	CASSDSGGSNQPQHF
TRBV5-6	.	TRBD1	TRBJ2-6	TGTGCCAGCAGCTGGGACAGGGGATACTCTGGGGCCAACGTCCTGACTTTC	CASSWDRGYSGANVLTF
TRBV7-6	.	.	TRBJ1-5	TGTGCCAGCAGCTTATCCAACAATCAGCCCCAGCATTTT	CASSLSNNQPQHF